Shown below are 16 T cell receptor beta chains from a single sample sequenced in a study of blood T cell repertoires in COVID-19. TCRdb keeps only in-frame clones here, not all; method: immunoSEQ multiplex PCR. This table has fewer than 250,000 clones, approximately 90% appearing once. The sample comprised PBMCs or T cells enriched from blood (not recorded which). The source of these receptors is a man between 45 and 60 years old who had been exposed to COVID-19.

The rearrangement links TRBV30 to TRBJ1-2, with D unclear. CDR1 is GTSNPN, CDR2 SVGIG, per germline (reference sequence). This CDR3 contains 14 residues. Trimming left V 0 bases short and J 2 bases short, with 10 bases between. Written as DNA, the CDR3 is TGTGCCTGGAGTGTTTCGGGGAGCAACTATGGCTACACCTTC. It codes for CAWSVSGSNYGYTF. Supplemented by reference TRBV30 and TRBJ1-2, the full variable domain reads SQTIHQWPATLVQPVGSPLSLECTVEGTSNPNLYWYRQAAGRGLQLLFYSVGIGQISSEVPQNLSASRPQDRQFILSSKKLLLSDSGFYLCAWSVSGSNYGYTFGSGTRLTVV.

This chain connects TRBV7-4 to TRBJ1-5, with 7 positions matching TRBD1. CDR1 SGHVT and CDR2 SQSDAQ come from the germline V gene. CDR3 length: 17 residues. V lost 5 bases and J lost 1; bases outside the gene matches: 11. CDR3 protein: CASSPSDRDGSNQPQHF. Written as DNA, the CDR3 is TGTGCCAGCAGCCCTTCTGACAGGGACGGAAGCAATCAGCCCCAGCATTTT.

The V call is TRBV3-1 (or the pseudogene TRBV3-2), the J call TRBJ1-2, with a tentative D call TRBD1 (5 bases). The CDR3 has 15 amino acids. CDR1 is LGHDT and CDR2 is YNNKEL in the germline V gene (reference sequence). V gave up 1 base and J gave up 5 bases, with 14 bases separating them. In DNA, the CDR3 is TGTGCCAGCAGCCAAGCTGCAGGGTTAACATATGGCTACACCTTC. This sequence encodes CASSQAAGLTYGYTF.

The rearrangement uses TRBV28 and TRBJ1-5; no reliable D call. The CDR3 has 12 residues. V was trimmed by 3 bases and J by 6 bases, leaving 6 bases between them. Germline V gene sequence: CDR1 MDHEN, CDR2 SYDVKM. CDR3 bases: TGTGCCAGCAGTTTTTATCTTCAGCCCCAGCATTTT. It is translated as CASSFYLQPQHF.

This clone has just a few counts. V usage is TRBV12-3 or TRBV12-4 and J usage is TRBJ1-1, with unresolved D. The CDR3 is 11 residues long. Trimming pared 8 bases from V and 7 bases from J, leaving 11 bases between. In DNA form, the CDR3 reads TGTGCCAGCTCCCTCTTTAGTGAAGCTTTCTTT. As protein: CASSLFSEAFF.

V is TRBV30 and J is TRBJ2-2; D perhaps matches TRBD2 (6 bases). Germline V gene lookup returns CDR1 GTSNPN and CDR2 SVGIG (reference sequence). This CDR3 has 14 residues. The V end was cut by 2 bases, the J end by 7 bases, with 14 bases between. CDR3 sequence: CAWSPGVGIGELFF. In DNA form, the CDR3 reads TGTGCCTGGAGTCCGGGAGTCGGTATCGGGGAGCTGTTTTTT.

The V call is TRBV6-5, the J call TRBJ2-3, with D possibly being TRBD1 (5 bases). Germline V CDR1 and CDR2: MNHEY, SVGAGI. This CDR3 is 13 amino acids long. The V and J ends lost 3 bases and 4 bases respectively, with 8 bases between them. CDR3 in amino acids: CASSYGAPDTQYF. For the CDR3, the DNA is TGTGCCAGCAGTTATGGGGCCCCAGATACGCAGTATTTT.

This clone came up a few times. The chain has TRBV10-2 and TRBJ1-5; TRBD1 matches 9 bases. Germline V gene sequence: CDR1 WSHSY, CDR2 SAAADI. V was pared by 8 bases and J by 7 bases, with 12 bases of the junction left unmatched. The CDR3 consists of 15 residues. The CDR3 DNA reads TGCGCCAGCTTATCAGGGACAGGGATAGGGCAGCCCCAGCATTTT. Protein product: CASLSGTGIGQPQHF.

Only one count was recorded for this clone. This sequence joins TRBV5-1 and TRBJ2-5; TRBD2 agrees at 9 bases. This CDR3 contains 16 residues. V lost 2 bases to trimming and J lost 4 bases; unmatched junction nucleotides: 9. Germline-derived CDR1 and CDR2 are SGHRS and YFSETQ. The CDR3 loop is CASSFISAGGRETQYF. The CDR3 DNA reads TGCGCCAGCAGCTTTATTTCCGCGGGAGGGCGAGAGACCCAGTACTTC.

In its sample, this clone was seen once. The chain couples TRBV6-1 to TRBJ1-5, with 8 bases fitting TRBD1. After removal of 0 bases from V and 7 bases from J, the junction contained 2 bases not matched to a gene. The CDR3 length is 14 residues. The V gene's germline CDR1 is MNHNS and CDR2 SASEGT. CDR3 in amino acids: CASSEAWTGQPQHF. The CDR3 DNA is TGTGCCAGCAGTGAAGCATGGACAGGGCAGCCCCAGCATTTT.

The chain carries TRBV9 and TRBJ1-6; D is possibly TRBD1 (5 bases). V was pared by 0 bases and J by 7 bases, with 11 bases between. Germline loops: CDR1 SGDLS, CDR2 YYNGEE. There are 15 residues in the CDR3. The CDR3 DNA reads TGTGCCAGCAGCGTAGAGCCAGGGCGAAATTCACCCCTCCACTTT. It is translated as CASSVEPGRNSPLHF.

This clone was found a few times. The V call is TRBV5-1, the J call TRBJ2-3; D gene uncertain. Germline V gives CDR1 SGHRS, CDR2 YFSETQ. CDR3 size: 14 residues. Deletions cut 1 base from V and 6 bases from J, with 12 bases between. The chain's CDR3 is CASSLTYSWDTQYF. CDR3 DNA sequence: TGCGCCAGCAGCTTGACCTACAGCTGGGATACGCAGTATTTT.

The CDR3 sequence: CASSFSGYSSYNEQFF. CDR3 coding DNA: TGCGCCAGCAGCTTTAGCGGGTACAGCTCCTACAATGAGCAGTTCTTC. This rearrangement joins TRBV5-1 to TRBJ2-1; 7 bases fit TRBD2. The CDR3 is 16 residues long. V was pared by 2 bases and J by 0 bases, with 5 bases of the junction left unmatched. Germline V gene data show CDR1 as SGHRS and CDR2 as YFSETQ.

This rearrangement joins TRBV7-2 to TRBJ2-4; D unresolved. The germline V gene encodes CDR1 SGHTA and CDR2 FQGNSA. CDR3 length: 11 amino acids. Trimming removed 3 bases from V and 7 bases from J, with 4 bases in between. CDR3: CASSFHNIQYF. The CDR3 nucleotides read TGTGCCAGCAGCTTCCATAACATTCAGTACTTC. Drawing the rest from reference TRBV7-2 and TRBJ2-4, the complete variable domain is GAGVSQSPSNKVTEKGKDVELRCDPISGHTALYWYRQSLGQGLEFLIYFQGNSAPDKSGLPSDRFSAERTGGSVSTLTIQRTQQEDSAVYLCASSFHNIQYFGAGTRLSVL.

Note on this clone: Compared with germline, one end of the junction differs, possibly owing to a read error. J is TRBJ1-1 and V is TRBV30; D is perhaps TRBD1 (5 bases). The CDR3 is made up of 10 amino acids. Germline V gives CDR1 GTSNPN, CDR2 SVGIG (reference sequence). In DNA form, the CDR3 reads TGTGCCTGGAGTCCAAACAGGAGCTCCTTT. Its protein product is CAWSPNRSSF.

This chain links TRBV7-9 with TRBJ1-1; possible D gene TRBD1, 6 bases. Germline CDR1 and CDR2: SEHNR and FQNEAQ (reference sequence). This CDR3 is 19 amino acids long. V shed 1 base and J shed 0 bases, with 21 bases lying between them. DNA for the CDR3: TGTGCCAGCAGCTTAGTACCCCTGGACAGAAAGATAGTGAACACTGAAGCTTTCTTT. It codes for CASSLVPLDRKIVNTEAFF.